This TCR beta chain was sequenced for a study of cytomegalovirus exposure and HLA in healthy donors. The study, taken as a whole, reports: Reported performance of the classifier showed diagnosis of cytomegalovirus status with high specificity and sensitivity.

Germline assignment: CDR1 LGHNA and CDR2 YSLEER. The CDR3 is made up of 15 amino acids. V lost 1 base and J lost 2, with 9 bases in between. PCR amplification relied on 60 Vbeta primers (plus 13 Jbeta primers). Data came from immunoSEQ multiplex PCR; TCRdb stores just in-frame clones and leaves some out. Among 90,000 to 110,000 clones, approximately 80% were seen once, and the ten largest hold approximately 5.6%. Donors showed nominal health when sampled, although they likely had unrecorded immune exposures. This clone was counted a few times. What it recognizes is unknown. The specimen was PBMCs. The V gene is TRBV4-3, the J gene TRBJ1-5; D is unresolved. The clonotype comes from a male donor in good health and CMV-seronegative. The CDR3 sequence is CASSQGPVRNQPQHF. CDR3 bases: TGCGCCAGCAGCCAAGGTCCGGTGCGCAATCAGCCCCAGCATTTT.